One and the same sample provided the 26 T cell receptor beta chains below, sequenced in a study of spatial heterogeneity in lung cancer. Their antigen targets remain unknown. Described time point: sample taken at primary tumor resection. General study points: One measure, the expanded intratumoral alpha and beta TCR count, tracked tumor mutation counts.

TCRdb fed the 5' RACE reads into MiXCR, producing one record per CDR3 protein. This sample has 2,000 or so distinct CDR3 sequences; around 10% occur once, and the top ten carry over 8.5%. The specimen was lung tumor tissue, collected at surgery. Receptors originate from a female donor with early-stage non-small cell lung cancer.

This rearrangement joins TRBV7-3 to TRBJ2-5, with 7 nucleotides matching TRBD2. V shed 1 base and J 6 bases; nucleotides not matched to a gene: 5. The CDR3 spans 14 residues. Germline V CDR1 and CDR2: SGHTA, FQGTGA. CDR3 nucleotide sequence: TGTGCCAGCAGCTTAATGGGGACTATTAAGACCCAGTACTTC. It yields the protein CASSLMGTIKTQYF.

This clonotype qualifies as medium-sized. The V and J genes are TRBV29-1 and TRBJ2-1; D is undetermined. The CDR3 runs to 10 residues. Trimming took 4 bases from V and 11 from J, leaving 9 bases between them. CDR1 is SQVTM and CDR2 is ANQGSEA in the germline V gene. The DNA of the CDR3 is TGCAGCGTTGCCCGGAAGAAGCAGTTCTTC. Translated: CSVARKKQFF.

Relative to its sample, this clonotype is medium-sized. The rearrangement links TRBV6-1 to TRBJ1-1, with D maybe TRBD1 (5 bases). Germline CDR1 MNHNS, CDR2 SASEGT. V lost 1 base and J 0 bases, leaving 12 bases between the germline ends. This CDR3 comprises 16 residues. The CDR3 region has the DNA TGTGCCAGCAGTGAAGTGGGGGGAAAGATGAACACTGAAGCTTTCTTT. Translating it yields CASSEVGGKMNTEAFF.

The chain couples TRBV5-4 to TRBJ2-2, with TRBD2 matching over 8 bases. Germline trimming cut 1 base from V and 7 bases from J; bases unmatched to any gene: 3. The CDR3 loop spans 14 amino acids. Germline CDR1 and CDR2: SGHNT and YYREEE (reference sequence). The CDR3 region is CASSLNGRVGELFF. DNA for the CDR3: TGTGCCAGCAGCTTGAACGGGAGGGTCGGGGAGCTGTTTTTT.

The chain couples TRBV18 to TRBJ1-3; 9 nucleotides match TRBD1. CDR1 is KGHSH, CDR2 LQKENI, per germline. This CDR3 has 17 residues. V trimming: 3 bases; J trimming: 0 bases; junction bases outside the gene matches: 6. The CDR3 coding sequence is TGTGCCAGCTCACCGGTAGGACAGGGGTCCTCTGGAAACACCATATATTTT. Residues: CASSPVGQGSSGNTIYF.

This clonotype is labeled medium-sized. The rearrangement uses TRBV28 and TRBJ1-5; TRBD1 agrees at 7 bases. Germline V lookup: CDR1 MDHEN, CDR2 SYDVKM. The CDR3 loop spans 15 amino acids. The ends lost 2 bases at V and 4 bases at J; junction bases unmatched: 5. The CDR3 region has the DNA TGTGCCAGCAGTTTAACCCAGGGGGTAAATCAGCCCCAGCATTTT. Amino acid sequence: CASSLTQGVNQPQHF.

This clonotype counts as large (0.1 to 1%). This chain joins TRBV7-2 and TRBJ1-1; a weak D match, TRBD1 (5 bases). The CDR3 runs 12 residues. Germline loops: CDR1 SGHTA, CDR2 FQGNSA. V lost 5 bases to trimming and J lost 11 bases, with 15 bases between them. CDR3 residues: CASSPNQGRAFF. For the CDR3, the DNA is TGTGCCAGCAGCCCCAATCAGGGAAGGGCTTTCTTT.

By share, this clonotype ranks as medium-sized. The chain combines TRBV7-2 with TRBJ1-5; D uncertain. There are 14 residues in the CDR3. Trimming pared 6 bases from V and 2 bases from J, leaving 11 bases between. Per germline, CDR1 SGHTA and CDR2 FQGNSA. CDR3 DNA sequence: TGTGCCAGCAGTTACCCCAGTGGCAATCAGCCCCAGCATTTT. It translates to CASSYPSGNQPQHF.

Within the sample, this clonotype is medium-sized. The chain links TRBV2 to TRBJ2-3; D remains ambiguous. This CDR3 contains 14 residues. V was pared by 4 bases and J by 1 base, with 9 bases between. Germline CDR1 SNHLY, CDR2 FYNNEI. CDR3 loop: CASSVGRGTDTQYF. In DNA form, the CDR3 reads TGTGCCAGCAGTGTGGGTCGAGGCACAGATACGCAGTATTTT. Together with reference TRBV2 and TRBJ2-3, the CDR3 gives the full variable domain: EPEVTQTPSHQVTQMGQEVILRCVPISNHLYFYWYRQILGQKVEFLVSFYNNEISEKSEIFDDQFSVERPDGSNFTLKIRSTKLEDSAMYFCASSVGRGTDTQYFGPGTRLTVL.

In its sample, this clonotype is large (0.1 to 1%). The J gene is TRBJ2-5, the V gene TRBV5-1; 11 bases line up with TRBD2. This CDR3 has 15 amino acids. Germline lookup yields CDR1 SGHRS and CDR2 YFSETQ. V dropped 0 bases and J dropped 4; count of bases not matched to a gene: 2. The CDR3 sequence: CASSLDLAGGETQYF. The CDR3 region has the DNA TGCGCCAGCAGCTTGGATCTAGCGGGGGGAGAGACCCAGTACTTC.

This CDR3 reads CASRSGVAGDQETQYF. CDR3 in DNA: TGTGCCAGCAGGTCCGGGGTAGCGGGGGACCAAGAGACCCAGTACTTC. The chain has TRBV7-9 and TRBJ2-5; 9 nucleotides agree with TRBD2. The CDR3 totals 16 residues. Germline values: CDR1 SEHNR, CDR2 FQNEAQ (reference sequence). Trimming removed 6 bases from V and 0 bases from J; junction bases left unmatched: 8.

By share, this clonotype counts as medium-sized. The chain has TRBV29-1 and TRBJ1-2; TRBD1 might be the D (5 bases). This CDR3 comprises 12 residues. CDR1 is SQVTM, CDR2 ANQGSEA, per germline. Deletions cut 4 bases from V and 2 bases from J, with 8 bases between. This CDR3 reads CSVGEGNYGYTF. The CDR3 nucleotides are TGCAGCGTTGGAGAGGGGAACTATGGCTACACCTTC.

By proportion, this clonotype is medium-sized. The CDR3 here is CASSLTVDVDTQYF. As DNA, the CDR3 is TGTGCCAGCAGCCTGACAGTAGATGTGGATACGCAGTATTTT. The chain recombines TRBV5-4 with TRBJ2-3; the D gene is possibly TRBD1 (5 bases). Germline-derived CDR1 and CDR2 are SGHNT and YYREEE (reference sequence). V was shortened by 4 bases and J by 6 bases, with 15 bases between the two germline ends. CDR3 size: 14 residues.

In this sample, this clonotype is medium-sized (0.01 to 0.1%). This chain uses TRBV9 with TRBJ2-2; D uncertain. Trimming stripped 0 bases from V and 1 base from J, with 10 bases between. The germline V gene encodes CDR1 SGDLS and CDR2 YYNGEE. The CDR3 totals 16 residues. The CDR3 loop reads CASSVGRPMNTGELFF. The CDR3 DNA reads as TGTGCCAGCAGCGTAGGGAGACCAATGAACACCGGGGAGCTGTTTTTT.

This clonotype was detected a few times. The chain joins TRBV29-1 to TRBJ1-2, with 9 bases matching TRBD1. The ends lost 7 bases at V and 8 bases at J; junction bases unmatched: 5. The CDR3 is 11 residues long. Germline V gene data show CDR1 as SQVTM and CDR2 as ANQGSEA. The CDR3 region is CSAGTGRGYTF. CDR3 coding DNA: TGCAGCGCGGGGACAGGGAGAGGCTACACCTTC.

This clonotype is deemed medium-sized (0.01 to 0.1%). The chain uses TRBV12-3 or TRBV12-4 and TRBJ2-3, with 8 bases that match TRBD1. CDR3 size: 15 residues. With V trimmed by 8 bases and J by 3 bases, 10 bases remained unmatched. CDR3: CASGKRRQGTDTQYF. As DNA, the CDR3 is TGTGCCAGCGGGAAGAGGAGACAGGGGACAGATACGCAGTATTTT.

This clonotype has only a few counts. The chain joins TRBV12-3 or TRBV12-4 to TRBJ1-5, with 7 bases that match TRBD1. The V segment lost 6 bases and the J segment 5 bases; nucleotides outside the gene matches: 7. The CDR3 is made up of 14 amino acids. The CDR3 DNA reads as TGTGCCAGCAGGATAGGGACAGCCGATCAGCCCCAGCATTTT. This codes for CASRIGTADQPQHF.

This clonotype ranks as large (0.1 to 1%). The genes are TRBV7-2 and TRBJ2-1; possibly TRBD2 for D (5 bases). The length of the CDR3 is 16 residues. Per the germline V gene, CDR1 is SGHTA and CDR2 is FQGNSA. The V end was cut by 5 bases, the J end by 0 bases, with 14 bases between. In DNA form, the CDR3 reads TGTGCCAGCAGCAAATATGAGGGCCGCTCCTACAATGAGCAGTTCTTC. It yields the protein CASSKYEGRSYNEQFF.

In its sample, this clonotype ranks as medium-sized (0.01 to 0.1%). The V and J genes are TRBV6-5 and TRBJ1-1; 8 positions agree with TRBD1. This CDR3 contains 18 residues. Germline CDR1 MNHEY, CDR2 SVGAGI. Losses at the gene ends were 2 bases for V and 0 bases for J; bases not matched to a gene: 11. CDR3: CASSYRGQGRALNTEAFF. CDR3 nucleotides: TGTGCCAGCAGTTACCGAGGACAGGGACGGGCCCTGAACACTGAAGCTTTCTTT.

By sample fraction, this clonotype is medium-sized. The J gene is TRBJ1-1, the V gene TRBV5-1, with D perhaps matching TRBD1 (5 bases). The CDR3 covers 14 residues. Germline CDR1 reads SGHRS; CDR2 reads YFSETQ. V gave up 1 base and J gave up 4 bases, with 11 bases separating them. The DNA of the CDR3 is TGCGCCAGCAGCTTGTGGGGGAGGAGCACTGAAGCTTTCTTT. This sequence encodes CASSLWGRSTEAFF.

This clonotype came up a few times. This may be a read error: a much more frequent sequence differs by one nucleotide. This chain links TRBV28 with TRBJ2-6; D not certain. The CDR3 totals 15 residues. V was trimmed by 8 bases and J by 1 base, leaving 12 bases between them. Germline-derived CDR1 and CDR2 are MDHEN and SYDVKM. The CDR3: CASGPRRSGANVLTF. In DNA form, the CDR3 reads TGTGCCAGCGGTCCACGCCGTTCTGGGGCCAACGTCCTGACTTTC.

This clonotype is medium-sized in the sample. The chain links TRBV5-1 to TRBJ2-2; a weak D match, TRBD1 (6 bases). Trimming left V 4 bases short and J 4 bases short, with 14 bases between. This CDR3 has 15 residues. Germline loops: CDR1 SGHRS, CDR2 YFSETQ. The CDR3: CASSGTGSVTGELFF. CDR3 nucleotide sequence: TGCGCCAGCAGCGGTACAGGGTCCGTCACCGGGGAGCTGTTTTTT.

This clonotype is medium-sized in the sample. CDR3 loop: CASSLGHRRAYEQYF. The CDR3 bases are TGTGCCAGCAGTCTAGGACACAGGAGGGCCTACGAGCAGTACTTC. V gene TRBV28 combines with J gene TRBJ2-7; the D gene is possibly TRBD2 (6 bases). V was clipped by 5 bases and J by 2 bases, with 16 bases between them. The CDR3 loop spans 15 amino acids. The germline CDR1 and CDR2 sequences are MDHEN and SYDVKM.

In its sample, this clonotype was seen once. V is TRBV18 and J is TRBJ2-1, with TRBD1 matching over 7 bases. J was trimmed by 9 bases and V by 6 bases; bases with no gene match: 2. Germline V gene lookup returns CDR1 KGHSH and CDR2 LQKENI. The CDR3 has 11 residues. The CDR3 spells CASSSGGEQFF. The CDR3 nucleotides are TGTGCCAGCTCCTCAGGGGGTGAGCAGTTCTTC.

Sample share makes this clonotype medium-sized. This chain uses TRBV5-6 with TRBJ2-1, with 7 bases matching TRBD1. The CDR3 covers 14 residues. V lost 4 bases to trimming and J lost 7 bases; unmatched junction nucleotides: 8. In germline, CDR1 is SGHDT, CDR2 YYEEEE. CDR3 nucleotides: TGTGCCAGCAGCCTCCCGACAGGGACAAATGAGCAGTTCTTC. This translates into CASSLPTGTNEQFF. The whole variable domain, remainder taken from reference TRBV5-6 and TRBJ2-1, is DAGVTQSPTHLIKTRGQQVTLRCSPKSGHDTVSWYQQALGQGPQFIFQYYEEEERQRGNFPDRFSGHQFPNYSSELNVNALLLGDSALYLCASSLPTGTNEQFFGPGTRLTVL.

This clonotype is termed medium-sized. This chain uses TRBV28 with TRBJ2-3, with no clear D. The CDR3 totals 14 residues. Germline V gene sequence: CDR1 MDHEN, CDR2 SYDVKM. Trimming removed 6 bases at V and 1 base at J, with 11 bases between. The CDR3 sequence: CASSSPLGTDTQYF. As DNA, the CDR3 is TGTGCCAGCAGCTCACCCCTTGGCACAGATACGCAGTATTTT.